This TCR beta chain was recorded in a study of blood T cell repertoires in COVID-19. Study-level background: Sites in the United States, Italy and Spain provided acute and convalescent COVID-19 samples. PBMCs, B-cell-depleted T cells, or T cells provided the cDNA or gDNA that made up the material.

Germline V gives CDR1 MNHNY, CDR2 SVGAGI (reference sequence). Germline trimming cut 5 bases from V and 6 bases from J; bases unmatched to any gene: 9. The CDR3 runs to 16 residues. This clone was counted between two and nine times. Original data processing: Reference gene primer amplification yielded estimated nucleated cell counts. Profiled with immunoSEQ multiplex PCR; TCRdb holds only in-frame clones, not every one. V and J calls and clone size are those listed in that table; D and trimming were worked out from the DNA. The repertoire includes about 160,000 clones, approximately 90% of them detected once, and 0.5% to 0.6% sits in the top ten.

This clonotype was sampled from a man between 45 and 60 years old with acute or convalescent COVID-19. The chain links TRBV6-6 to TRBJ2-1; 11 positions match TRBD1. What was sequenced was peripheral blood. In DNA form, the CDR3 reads TGTGCCAGCAGTCACCTCCCTGGGACAGGGGGCAATGAGCAGTTCTTC. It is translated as CASSHLPGTGGNEQFF.